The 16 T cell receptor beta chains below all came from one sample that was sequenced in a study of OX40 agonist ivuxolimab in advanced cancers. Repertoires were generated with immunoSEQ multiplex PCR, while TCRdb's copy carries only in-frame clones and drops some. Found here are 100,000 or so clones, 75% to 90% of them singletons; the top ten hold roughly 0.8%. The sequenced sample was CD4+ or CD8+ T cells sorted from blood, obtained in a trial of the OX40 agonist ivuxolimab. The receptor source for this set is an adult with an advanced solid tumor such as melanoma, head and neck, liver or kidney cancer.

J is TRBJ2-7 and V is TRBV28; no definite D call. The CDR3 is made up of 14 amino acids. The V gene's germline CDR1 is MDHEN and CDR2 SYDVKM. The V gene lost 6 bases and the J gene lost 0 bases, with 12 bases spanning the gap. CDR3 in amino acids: CASSSPPRSYEQYF. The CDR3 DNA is TGTGCCAGCAGCTCACCACCCCGCTCCTACGAGCAGTACTTC.

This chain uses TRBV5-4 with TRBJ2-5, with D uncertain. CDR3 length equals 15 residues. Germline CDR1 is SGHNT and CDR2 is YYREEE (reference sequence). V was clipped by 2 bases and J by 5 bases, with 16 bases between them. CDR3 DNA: TGTGCCAGCAGCTTCCCCCGACTGGGCAAGGAGACCCAGTACTTC. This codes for CASSFPRLGKETQYF.

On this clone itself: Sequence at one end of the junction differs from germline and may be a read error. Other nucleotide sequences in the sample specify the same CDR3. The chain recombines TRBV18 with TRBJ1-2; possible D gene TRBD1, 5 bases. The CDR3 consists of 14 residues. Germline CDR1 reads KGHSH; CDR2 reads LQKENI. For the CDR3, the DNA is TGTGCTAGCTCATCAGGTGAGAGGGACGATGGCTACACCTTC. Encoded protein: CASSSGERDDGYTF.

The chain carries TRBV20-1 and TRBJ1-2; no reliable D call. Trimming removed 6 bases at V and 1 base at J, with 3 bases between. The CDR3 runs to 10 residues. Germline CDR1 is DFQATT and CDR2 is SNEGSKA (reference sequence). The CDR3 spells CSADNYGYTF. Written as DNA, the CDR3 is TGCAGTGCGGATAACTATGGCTACACCTTC.

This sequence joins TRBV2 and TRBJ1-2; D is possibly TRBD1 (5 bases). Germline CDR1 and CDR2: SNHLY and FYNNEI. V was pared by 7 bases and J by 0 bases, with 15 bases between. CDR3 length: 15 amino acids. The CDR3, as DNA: TGTGCCAGCACAGAGGGGACGGATACTAACTATGGCTACACCTTC. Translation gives CASTEGTDTNYGYTF. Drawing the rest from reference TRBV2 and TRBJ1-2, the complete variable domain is EPEVTQTPSHQVTQMGQEVILRCVPISNHLYFYWYRQILGQKVEFLVSFYNNEISEKSEIFDDQFSVERPDGSNFTLKIRSTKLEDSAMYFCASTEGTDTNYGYTFGSGTRLTVV.

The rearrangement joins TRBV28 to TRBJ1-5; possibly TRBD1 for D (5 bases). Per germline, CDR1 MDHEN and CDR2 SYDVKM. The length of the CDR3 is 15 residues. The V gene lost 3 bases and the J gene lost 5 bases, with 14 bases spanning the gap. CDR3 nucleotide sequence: TGTGCCAGCAGTTTTACGCCAGGGTCTGATCAGCCCCAGCATTTT. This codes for CASSFTPGSDQPQHF.

The CDR3 DNA reads as TGTGCCAGCAGTCGATGGCGGGCGGGCGTTAGTCAGCCCCAGCATTTT. It specifies CASSRWRAGVSQPQHF. The chain links TRBV28 to TRBJ1-5; D is unresolved. This CDR3 is built from 16 residues. The V and J ends lost 5 bases and 6 bases respectively, with 20 bases between them. Looked up from germline, CDR1 is MDHEN and CDR2 is SYDVKM.

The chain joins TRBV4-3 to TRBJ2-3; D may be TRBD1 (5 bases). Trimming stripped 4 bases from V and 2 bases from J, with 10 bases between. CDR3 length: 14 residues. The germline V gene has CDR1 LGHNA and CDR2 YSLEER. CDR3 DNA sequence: TGCGCCAGCAGCCCAGGGTCAGACACAGATACGCAGTATTTT. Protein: CASSPGSDTDTQYF.

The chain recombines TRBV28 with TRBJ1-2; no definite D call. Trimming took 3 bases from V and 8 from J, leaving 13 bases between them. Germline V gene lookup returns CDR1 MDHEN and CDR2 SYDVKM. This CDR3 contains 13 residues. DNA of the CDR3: TGTGCCAGCAGTTTTATGGGCGCGGGAGGCTACACCTTC. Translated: CASSFMGAGGYTF.

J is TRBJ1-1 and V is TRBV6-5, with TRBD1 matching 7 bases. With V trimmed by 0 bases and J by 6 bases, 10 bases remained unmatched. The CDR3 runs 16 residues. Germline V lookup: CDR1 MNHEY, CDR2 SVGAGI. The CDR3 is CASSYSRGRGYPEAFF. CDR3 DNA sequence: TGTGCCAGCAGTTACTCTAGGGGGCGCGGCTACCCTGAAGCTTTCTTT.

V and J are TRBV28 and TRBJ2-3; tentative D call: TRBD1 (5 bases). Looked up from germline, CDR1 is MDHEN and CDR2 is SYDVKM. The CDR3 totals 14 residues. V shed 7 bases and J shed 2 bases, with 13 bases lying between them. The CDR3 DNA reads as TGTGCCAGCAATCCCGACAGACCCACAGATACGCAGTATTTT. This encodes CASNPDRPTDTQYF.

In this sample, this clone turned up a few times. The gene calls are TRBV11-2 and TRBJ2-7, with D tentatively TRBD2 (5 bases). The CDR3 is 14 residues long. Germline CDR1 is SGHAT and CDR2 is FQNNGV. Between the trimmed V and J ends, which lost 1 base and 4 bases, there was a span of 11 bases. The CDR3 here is CASSLAPGSYEQYV. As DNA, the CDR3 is TGTGCCAGCAGCTTAGCTCCGGGATCGTACGAGCAGTACGTC.

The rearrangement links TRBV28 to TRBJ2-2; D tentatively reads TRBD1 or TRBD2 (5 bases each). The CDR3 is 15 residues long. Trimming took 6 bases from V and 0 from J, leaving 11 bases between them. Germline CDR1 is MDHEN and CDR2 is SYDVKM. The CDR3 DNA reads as TGTGCCAGCAGGGCAGGGACGGCGAACACCGGGGAGCTGTTTTTT. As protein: CASRAGTANTGELFF.

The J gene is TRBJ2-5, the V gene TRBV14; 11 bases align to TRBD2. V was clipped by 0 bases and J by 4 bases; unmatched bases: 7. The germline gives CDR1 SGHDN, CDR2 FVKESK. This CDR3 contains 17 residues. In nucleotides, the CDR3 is TGTGCCAGCAGCCAAGATGTCCTAGCGGGAGGAAGAGAGACCCAGTACTTC. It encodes CASSQDVLAGGRETQYF.

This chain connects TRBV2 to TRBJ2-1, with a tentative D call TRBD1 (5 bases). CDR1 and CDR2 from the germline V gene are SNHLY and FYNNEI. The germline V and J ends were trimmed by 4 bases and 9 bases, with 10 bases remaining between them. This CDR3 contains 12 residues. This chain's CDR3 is CASSAQGTEQFF. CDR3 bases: TGTGCCAGCAGTGCGCAGGGAACTGAGCAGTTCTTC.

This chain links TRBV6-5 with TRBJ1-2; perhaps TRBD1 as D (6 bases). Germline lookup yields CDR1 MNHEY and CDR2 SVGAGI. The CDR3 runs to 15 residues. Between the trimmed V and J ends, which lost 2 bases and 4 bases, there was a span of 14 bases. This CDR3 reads CASSYGAGAGYGYTF. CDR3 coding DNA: TGTGCCAGCAGTTACGGGGCAGGGGCAGGCTATGGCTACACCTTC.